The subject of this entry is one T cell receptor (beta chain). What it binds is not known. This specimen comes from a study of cytomegalovirus exposure and HLA in healthy donors. This CDR3 has 14 amino acids. Germline-derived CDR1 and CDR2 are LNHDA and SQIVND (reference sequence). V lost 5 bases, J lost 6 bases, and 17 bases lay in between. With 60 Vbeta and 13 Jbeta primers, the PCR was carried out. Only in-frame clones appear in the TCRdb table, and some are missing; sequencing was by immunoSEQ multiplex PCR. Here the sample spans roughly 120,000 clones, around 82% being singletons. Notes on the study in general: Links to common viral pathogens appeared, in a later analysis, for several of the most significant clusters. A later analysis reportedly found that, within productive TCRs, an Asian-associated ancestry cluster had fewer N-insertions than the mean observed across the approximately 700 donors.

The source is a male donor in good health and CMV-seropositive. Sequenced sample: PBMCs. J is TRBJ2-7 and V is TRBV19; D perhaps matches TRBD2 (5 bases). CDR3 protein: CASSVQPSPLEQYF. The CDR3 coding sequence is TGTGCCAGTAGTGTTCAGCCTAGCCCTCTCGAGCAGTACTTC.